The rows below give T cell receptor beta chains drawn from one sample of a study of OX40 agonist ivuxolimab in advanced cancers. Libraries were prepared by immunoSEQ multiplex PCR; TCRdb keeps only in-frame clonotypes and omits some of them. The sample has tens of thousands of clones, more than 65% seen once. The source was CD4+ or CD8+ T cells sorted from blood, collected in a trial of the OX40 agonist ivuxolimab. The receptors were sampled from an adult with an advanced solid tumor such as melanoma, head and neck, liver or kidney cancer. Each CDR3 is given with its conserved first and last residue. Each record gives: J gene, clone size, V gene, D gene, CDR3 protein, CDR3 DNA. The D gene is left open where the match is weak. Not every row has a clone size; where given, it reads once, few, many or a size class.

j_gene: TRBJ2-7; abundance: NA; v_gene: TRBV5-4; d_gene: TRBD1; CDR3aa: CASSHEMGTGGYEQYF; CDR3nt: TGCGCCAGCAGCCACGAGATGGGGACAGGTGGGTACGAGCAGTACTTC
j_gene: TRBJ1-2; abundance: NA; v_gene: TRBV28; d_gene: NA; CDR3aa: CASTEKGVYGYTF; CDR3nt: TGTGCCAGCACCGAAAAAGGGGTCTATGGCTACACCTTC
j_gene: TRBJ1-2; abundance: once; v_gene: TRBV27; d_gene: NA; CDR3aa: CASSHSRGLIRYGYTF; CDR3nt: TGTGCCAGCAGCCATAGCCGGGGCCTAATTCGCTATGGCTACACCTTC
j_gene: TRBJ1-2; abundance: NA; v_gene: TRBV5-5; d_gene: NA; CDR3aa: CASSFDGRPNYGYTF; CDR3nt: TGTGCCAGCAGCTTCGACGGAAGACCTAACTATGGCTACACCTTC
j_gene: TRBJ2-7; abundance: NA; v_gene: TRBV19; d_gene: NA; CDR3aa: CASSHPGLMLGQYF; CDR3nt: TGTGCCAGTAGTCACCCCGGCCTGATGCTCGGGCAGTACTTC
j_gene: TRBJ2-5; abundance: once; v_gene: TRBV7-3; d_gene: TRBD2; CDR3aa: CASSSGLVETQYF; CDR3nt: TGTGCCAGCAGCTCCGGACTAGTGGAGACCCAGTACTTC
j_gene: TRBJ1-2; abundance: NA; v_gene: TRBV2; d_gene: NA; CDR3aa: CASSLSAGTDYTF; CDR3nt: TGTGCCAGCAGTCTTTCCGCCGGAACGGACTACACCTTC
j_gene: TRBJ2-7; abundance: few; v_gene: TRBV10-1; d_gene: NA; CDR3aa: CATMEDRRTYEQYF; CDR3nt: TGCGCCACCATGGAGGACCGCCGCACCTACGAGCAGTACTTC
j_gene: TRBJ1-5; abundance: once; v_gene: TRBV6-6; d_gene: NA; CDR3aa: CASSLSDYQPQHF; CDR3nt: TGTGCCAGCAGTTTGTCTGATTATCAGCCCCAGCATTTT
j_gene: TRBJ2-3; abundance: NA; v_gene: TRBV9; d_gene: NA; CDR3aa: CASSVSTDTQYF; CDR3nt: TGTGCCAGCAGCGTTAGCACAGATACGCAGTATTTT
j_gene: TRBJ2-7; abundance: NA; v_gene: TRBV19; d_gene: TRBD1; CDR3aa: CASSTLEGTGGRYEQYF; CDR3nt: TGTGCCAGTAGTACTCTGGAAGGGACAGGTGGGCGCTACGAGCAGTACTTC
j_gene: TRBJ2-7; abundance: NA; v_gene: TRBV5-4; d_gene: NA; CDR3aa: CASSSGSYEQYF; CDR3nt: TGTGCCAGCAGCTCCGGGTCCTACGAGCAGTACTTC
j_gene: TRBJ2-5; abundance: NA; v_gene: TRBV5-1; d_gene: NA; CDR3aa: CASSLVAGSAYGYF; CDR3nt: TGCGCCAGCAGCTTGGTTGCGGGTAGCGCTTACGGGTACTTC
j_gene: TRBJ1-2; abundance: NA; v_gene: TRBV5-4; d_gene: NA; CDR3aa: CASSLVAGKGYTF; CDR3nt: TGTGCCAGCAGCTTGGTGGCAGGGAAAGGCTACACCTTC
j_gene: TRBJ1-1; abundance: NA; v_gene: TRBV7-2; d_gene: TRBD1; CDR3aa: CASSPRTGVGTEAFF; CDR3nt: TGTGCCAGCAGCCCTAGGACAGGGGTGGGCACTGAAGCTTTCTTT
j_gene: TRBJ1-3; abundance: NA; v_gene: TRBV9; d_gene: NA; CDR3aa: CASSQGNSGNTIYF; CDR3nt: TGTGCCAGCAGCCAGGGTAATTCTGGAAACACCATATATTTT
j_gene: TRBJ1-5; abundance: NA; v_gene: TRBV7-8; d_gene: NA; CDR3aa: CASSSRTDGQPQHF; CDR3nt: TGTGCCAGCAGCTCCCGCACAGACGGTCAGCCCCAGCATTTT
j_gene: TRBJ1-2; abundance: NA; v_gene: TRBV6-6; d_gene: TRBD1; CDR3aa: CASSRTGDNYGYTF; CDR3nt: TGTGCCAGCAGTCGGACAGGGGATAACTATGGCTACACCTTC
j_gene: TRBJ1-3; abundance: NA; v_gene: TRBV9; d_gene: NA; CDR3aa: CASSAQVLSGNTIYF; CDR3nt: TGTGCCAGCAGCGCCCAGGTCCTCTCTGGAAACACCATATATTTT
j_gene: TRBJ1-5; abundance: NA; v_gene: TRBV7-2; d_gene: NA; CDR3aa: CASSPYDSSNQPQHF; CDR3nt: TGTGCCAGCAGCCCATATGACAGCAGCAATCAGCCCCAGCATTTT
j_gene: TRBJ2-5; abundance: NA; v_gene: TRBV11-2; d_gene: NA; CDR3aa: CASSSSTVQETQYF; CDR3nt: TGTGCCAGCAGCTCTAGCACAGTACAAGAGACCCAGTACTTC
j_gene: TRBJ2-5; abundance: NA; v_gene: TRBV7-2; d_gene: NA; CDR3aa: CASSSQGQTLETQYF; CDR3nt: TGTGCCAGCAGCTCCCAAGGACAGACCCTAGAGACCCAGTACTTC
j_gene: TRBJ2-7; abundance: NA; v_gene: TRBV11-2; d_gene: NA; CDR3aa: CASSFGSRHYEQYF; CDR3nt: TGTGCCAGCAGCTTTGGCTCTCGACATTACGAGCAGTACTTC
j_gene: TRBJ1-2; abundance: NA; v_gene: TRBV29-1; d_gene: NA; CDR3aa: CSVEDQGRYGYTF; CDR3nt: TGCAGCGTTGAAGATCAGGGGAGATATGGCTACACCTTC
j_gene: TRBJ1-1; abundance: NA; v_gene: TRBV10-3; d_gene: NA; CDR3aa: CAISDWRSPEAFF; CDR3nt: TGTGCCATCAGTGACTGGAGGTCCCCTGAAGCTTTCTTT
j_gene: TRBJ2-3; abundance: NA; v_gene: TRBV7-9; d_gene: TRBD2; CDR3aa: CASSFGGGLSTDTQYF; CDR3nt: TGTGCCAGCAGCTTCGGCGGGGGTCTTAGCACAGATACGCAGTATTTT
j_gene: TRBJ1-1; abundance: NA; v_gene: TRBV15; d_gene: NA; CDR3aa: CATSSLGGTEAFF; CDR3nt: TGTGCCACCAGCAGCTTGGGGGGGACTGAAGCTTTCTTT
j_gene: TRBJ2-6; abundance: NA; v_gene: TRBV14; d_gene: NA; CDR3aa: CASSQDVAETSGANVLTF; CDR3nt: TGTGCCAGCAGCCAAGATGTGGCAGAGACCTCTGGGGCCAACGTCCTGACTTTC
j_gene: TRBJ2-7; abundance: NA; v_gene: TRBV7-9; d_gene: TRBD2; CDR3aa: CASSREGGSYEQYF; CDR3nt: TGTGCCAGCAGCAGGGAGGGTGGATCCTACGAGCAGTACTTC
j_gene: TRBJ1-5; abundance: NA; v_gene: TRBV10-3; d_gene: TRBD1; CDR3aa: CAIRDSGNQPQHF; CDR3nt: TGTGCCATCCGGGACAGCGGCAATCAGCCCCAGCATTTT
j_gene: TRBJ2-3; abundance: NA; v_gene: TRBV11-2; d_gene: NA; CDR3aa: CASGFSTDTQYF; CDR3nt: TGTGCCAGCGGGTTTAGCACAGATACGCAGTATTTT
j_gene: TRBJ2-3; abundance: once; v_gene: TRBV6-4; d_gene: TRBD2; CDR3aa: CASSEAGHHTQYF; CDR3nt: TGTGCCAGCAGTGAAGCGGGGCACCATACGCAGTATTTT
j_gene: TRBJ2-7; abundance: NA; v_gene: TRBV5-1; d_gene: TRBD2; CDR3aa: CASSLVAGGLYEQYF; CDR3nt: TGCGCCAGCAGCTTGGTAGCGGGGGGCCTTTACGAGCAGTACTTC
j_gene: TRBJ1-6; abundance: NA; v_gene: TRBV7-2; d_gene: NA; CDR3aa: CASSLRGSNSPLHF; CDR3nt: TGTGCCAGCAGCTTGCGGGGGAGTAATTCACCCCTCCACTTT
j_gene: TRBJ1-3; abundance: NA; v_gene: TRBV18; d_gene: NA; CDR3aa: CASSDQSSGNTIYF; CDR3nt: TGTGCCAGCTCAGATCAGAGCTCTGGAAACACCATATATTTT
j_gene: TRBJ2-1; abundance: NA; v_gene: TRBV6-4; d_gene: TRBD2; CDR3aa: CASSVQRGENNEQFF; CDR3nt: TGTGCCAGCAGTGTCCAGCGGGGAGAAAACAATGAGCAGTTCTTC
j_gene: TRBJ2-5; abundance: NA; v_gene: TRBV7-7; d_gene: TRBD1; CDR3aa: CASSPTGVEETQYF; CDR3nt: TGTGCTAGCAGCCCGACAGGGGTTGAAGAGACCCAGTACTTC